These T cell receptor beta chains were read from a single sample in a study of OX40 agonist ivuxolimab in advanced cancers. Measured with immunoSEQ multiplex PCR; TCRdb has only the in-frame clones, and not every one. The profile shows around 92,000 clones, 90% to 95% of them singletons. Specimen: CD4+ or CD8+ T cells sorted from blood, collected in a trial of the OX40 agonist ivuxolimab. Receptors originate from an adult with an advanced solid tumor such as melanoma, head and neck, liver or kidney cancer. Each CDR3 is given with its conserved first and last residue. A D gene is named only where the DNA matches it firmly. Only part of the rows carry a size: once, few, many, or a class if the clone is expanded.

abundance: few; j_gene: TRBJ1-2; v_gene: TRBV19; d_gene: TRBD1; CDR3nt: TGTGCCAGTAGCCTTTTACAGGGGATCTATGGCTACACCTTC; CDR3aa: CASSLLQGIYGYTF
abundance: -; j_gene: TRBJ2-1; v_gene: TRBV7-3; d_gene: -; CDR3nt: TGTGCCAGCAGCCCAACAGGATTAAACAATGAGCAGTTCTTC; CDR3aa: CASSPTGLNNEQFF
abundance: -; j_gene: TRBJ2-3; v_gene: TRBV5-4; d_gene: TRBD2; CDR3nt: TGTGCCAGCAGCTTGTCCCTAGCGGCAGATACGCAGTATTTT; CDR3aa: CASSLSLAADTQYF
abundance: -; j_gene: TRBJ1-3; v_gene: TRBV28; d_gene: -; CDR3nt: TGTGCCAGCAGGGACAGTCTCTCTGGAAACACCATATATTTT; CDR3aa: CASRDSLSGNTIYF
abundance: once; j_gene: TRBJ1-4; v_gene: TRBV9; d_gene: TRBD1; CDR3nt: TGTGCCAGCAGCGTAGGACAGGGTCCTAATGAAAAACTGTTTTTT; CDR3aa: CASSVGQGPNEKLFF
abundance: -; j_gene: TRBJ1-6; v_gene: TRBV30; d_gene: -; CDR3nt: TGTGCCTGGAGTGTACGAGGGGTTGGGAATTCACCCCTCCACTTT; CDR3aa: CAWSVRGVGNSPLHF
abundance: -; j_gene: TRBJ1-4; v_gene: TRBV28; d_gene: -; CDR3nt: TGTGCCAGCGGACGGACGCTTTCGGATGAAAAACTGTTTTTT; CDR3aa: CASGRTLSDEKLFF
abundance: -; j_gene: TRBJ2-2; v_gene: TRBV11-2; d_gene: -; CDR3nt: TGTGCCAGCAGCTTAGCGAACCCCGGGGAGCTGTTTTTT; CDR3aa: CASSLANPGELFF
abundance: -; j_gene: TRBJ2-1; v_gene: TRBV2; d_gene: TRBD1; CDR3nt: TGTGCCAGCAGACGGGACAGCTACAATGAGCAGTTCTTC; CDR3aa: CASRRDSYNEQFF
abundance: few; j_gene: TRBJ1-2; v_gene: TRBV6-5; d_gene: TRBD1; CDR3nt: TGTGCCACCACAGGGGGCGAGTATGGCTACACCTTC; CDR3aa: CATTGGEYGYTF
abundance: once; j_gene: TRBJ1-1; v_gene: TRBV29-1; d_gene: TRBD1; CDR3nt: TGCAGCGCCACAGGGGGTCACACTGAAGCTTTCTTT; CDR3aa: CSATGGHTEAFF
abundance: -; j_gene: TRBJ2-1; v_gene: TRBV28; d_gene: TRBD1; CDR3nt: TGTGCCAGCATCGGACAGGGGCCCTCCGAGCAGTTCTTC; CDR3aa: CASIGQGPSEQFF
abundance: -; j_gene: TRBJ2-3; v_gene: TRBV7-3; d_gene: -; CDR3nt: TGTGCCAGCAGCTTAATGGGGCCGTCAGATACGCAGTATTTT; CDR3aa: CASSLMGPSDTQYF
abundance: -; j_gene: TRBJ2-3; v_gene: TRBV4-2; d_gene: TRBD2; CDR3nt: TGTGCCAGCAGCTATACGGCGGGAGTAGATACGCAGTATTTT; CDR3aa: CASSYTAGVDTQYF
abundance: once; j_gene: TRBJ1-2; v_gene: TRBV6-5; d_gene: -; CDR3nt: TGTGCCAGCTCCGGCTACAAGAAGGCGGGCTATGGCTACACCTTC; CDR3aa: CASSGYKKAGYGYTF
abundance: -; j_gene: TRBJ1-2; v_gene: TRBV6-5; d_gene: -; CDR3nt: TGTGCCAGCAGTGAACGAGTAAACTATGGCTACACCTTC; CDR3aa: CASSERVNYGYTF
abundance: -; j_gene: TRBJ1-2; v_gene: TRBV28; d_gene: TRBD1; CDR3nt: TGTGCCAGCAGTTTACCCCAGGGGGCTAAGGGCTACACCTTC; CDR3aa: CASSLPQGAKGYTF
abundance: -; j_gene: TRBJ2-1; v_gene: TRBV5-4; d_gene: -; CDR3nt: TGTGCCAGCAGCTTGGAAACTGGCGGATGGCAGTTCTTC; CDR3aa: CASSLETGGWQFF
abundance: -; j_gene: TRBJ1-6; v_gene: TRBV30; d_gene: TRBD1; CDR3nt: TGTGCCTGGAACATTGGGCAGGGGGCTACCTCACCCCTCCACTTT; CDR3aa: CAWNIGQGATSPLHF
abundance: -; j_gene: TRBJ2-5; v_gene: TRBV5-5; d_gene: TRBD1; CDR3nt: TGTGCCAGCAGCGGACGGGACAGGGGGGAGACCCAGTACTTC; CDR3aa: CASSGRDRGETQYF
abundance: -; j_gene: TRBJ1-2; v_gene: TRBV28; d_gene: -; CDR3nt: TGTGCCAGCAGTTCCAGGAAATATGGCTACACCTTC; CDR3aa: CASSSRKYGYTF
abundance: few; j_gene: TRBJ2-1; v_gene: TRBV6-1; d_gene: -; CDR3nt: TGTGCCAGCAGTGAAGCGATACAGACCAATGAGCAGTTCTTC; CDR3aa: CASSEAIQTNEQFF
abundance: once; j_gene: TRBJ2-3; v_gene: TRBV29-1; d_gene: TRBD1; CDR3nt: TGCAGCGTTGAATTGACAGGGTTATCCCCAGATACGCAGTATTTT; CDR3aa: CSVELTGLSPDTQYF
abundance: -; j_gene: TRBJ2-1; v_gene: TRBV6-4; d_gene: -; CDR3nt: TGTGCCAGCAGTGACGAGGGGGGGCTAGGTGAGCAGTTCTTC; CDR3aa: CASSDEGGLGEQFF
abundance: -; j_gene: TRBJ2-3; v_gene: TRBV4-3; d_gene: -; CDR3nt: TGCGCCAGCAGCCAAGAGGCAGGAACAGATACGCAGTATTTT; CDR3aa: CASSQEAGTDTQYF
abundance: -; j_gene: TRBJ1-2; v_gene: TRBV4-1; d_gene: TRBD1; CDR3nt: TGCGCCAGCAGCCAGGACAGGGGGCAGGGCTATGGCTACACCTTC; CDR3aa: CASSQDRGQGYGYTF
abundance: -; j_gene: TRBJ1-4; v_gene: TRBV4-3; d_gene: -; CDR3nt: TGCGCCAGCAGCTTTCTGAGATGGACAAATGAAAAACTGTTTTTT; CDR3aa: CASSFLRWTNEKLFF
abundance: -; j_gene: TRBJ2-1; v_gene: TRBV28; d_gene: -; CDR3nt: TGTGCCAGCAGTTTGACATTACAGCTTTTGTTCTTC; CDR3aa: CASSLTLQLLFF
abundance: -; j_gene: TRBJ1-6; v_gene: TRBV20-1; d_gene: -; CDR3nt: TGCAGTGCTCGGGACAAGTCAACCCTCCACTTT; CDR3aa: CSARDKSTLHF
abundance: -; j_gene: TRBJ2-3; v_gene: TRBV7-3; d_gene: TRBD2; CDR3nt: TGTGCCAGCAGCTTAACCCCGGGACTAGCGGGAGAGGGCACAGATACGCAGTATTTT; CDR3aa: CASSLTPGLAGEGTDTQYF
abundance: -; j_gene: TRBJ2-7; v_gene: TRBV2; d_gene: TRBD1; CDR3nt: TGTGCCAGCAGGAGGGACAGGGGCTCCTACGAGCAGTACTTC; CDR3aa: CASRRDRGSYEQYF
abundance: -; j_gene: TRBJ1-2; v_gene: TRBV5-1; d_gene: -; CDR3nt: TGCGCCAGCAGCTTGGCCCCGGGGGAGGGCTACACCTTC; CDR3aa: CASSLAPGEGYTF
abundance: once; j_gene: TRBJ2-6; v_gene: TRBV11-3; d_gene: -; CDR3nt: TGTGCCAGCAGCCGGGAGATTGGGAAATCTGGGGCCAACGTCCTGACTTTC; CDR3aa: CASSREIGKSGANVLTF
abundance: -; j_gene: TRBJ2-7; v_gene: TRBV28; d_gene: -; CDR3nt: TGTGCCAGCAGTTTAAAAGTCTCGGGGGAGCAGTACTTC; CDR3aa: CASSLKVSGEQYF
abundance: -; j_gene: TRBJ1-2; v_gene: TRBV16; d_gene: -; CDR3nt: TGTGCCAGCAGCCAGGGTCCGGGGGACTATGGCTACACCTTC; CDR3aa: CASSQGPGDYGYTF
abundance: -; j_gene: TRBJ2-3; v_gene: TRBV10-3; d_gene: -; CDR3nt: TGTGCCATCAGGGGCACAGATACGCAGTATTTT; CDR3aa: CAIRGTDTQYF
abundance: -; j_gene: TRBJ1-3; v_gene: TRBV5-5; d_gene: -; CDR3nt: TGTGCCAGCAGCCTAACGACAGGACGAAACACCATATATTTT; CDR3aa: CASSLTTGRNTIYF
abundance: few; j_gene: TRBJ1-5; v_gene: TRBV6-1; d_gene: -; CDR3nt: TGTGCCAGCAGGGGTACTTGGGGGGGTCAGCCCCAGCATTTT; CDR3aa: CASRGTWGGQPQHF
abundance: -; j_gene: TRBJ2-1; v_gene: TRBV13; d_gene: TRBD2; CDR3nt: TGTGCCAGCAGCCCCGGGGGACTAGCGGGATACAATGAGCAGTTCTTC; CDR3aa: CASSPGGLAGYNEQFF
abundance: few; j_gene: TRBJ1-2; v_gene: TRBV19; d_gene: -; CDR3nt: TGTGCCAGTAGTCGACAGAAGTATGACGGCTACACCTTC; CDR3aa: CASSRQKYDGYTF
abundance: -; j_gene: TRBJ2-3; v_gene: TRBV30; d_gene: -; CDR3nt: TGTGCCTGGAGTGGACCCTCAGATACGCAGTATTTT; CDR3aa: CAWSGPSDTQYF
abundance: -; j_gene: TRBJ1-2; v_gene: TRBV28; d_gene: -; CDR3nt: TGTGCCAGCAGTTATACACCGGTATATGGCTACACCTTC; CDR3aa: CASSYTPVYGYTF
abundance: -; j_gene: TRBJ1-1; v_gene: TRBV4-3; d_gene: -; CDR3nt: TGCGCCAGCAGCCAAGGGGGGCTTGGGAACACTGAAGCTTTCTTT; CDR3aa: CASSQGGLGNTEAFF
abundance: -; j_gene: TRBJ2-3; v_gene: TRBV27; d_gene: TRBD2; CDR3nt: TGTGCCAGCATTTCCGATCGGGGGGGCACAGATACGCAGTATTTT; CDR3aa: CASISDRGGTDTQYF
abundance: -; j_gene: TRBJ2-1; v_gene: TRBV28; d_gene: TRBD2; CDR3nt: TGTGCCAGCAGGGGACTAGCGGGAGCTCAAGAGCAGTTCTTC; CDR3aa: CASRGLAGAQEQFF
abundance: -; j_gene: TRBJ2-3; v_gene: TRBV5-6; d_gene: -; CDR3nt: TGTGCCAGCAGTTATTCCACAGATACGCAGTATTTT; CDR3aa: CASSYSTDTQYF
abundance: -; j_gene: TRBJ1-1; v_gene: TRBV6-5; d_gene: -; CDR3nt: TGTGCCAGCAGTGACTTATGGGGGGCGAACACTGAAGCTTTCTTT; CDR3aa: CASSDLWGANTEAFF